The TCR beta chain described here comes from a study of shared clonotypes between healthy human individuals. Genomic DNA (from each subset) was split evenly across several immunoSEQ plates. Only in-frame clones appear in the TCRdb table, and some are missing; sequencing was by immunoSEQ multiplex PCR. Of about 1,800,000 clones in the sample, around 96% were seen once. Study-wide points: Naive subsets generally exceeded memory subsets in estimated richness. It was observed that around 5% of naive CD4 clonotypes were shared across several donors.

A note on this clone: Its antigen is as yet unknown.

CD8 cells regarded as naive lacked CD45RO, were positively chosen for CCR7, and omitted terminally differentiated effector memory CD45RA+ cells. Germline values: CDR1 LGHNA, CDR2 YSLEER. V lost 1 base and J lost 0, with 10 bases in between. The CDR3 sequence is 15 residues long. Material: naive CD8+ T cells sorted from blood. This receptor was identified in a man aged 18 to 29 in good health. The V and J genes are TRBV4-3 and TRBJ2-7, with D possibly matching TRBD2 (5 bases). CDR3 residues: CASSQVASTSYEQYF. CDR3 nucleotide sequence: TGCGCCAGCAGCCAAGTCGCTAGCACCTCCTACGAGCAGTACTTC.